What follows are 25 T cell receptor beta chains derived from one specimen sequenced in a study of shared clonotypes between healthy human individuals (dated by TCRdb to 2020 to 2022). Library preparation employed the immunoSEQ multiplex PCR assay. Sourced from immuneACCESS, this table was stored by TCRdb with only in-frame sequences that have V and J called. A share of the clones is absent; for the studies checked, an unresolved V gene accounts for under half, and the remainder has no known explanation. This sample lists about 2.5 million clones; approximately 90% were detected once. The top ten clonotypes cover about 0.36% of the sample. Sequences were obtained from naive CD4+ T cells from PBMCs. The sample's cell subset or site label is to be understood as: CD45RA+ positively selected. The origin of the receptors is a man in his late teens or twenties in good health. Some clones in this sample may be carry-over from other donors' samples.

The chain has TRBV11-3 and TRBJ1-1; 7 bases match TRBD1. Germline CDR1 is SGHNT and CDR2 is YENEEA. V gave up 6 bases and J gave up 3 bases; unmatched junction bases: 4. This CDR3 is built from 13 residues. CDR3 amino acids: CASRGTGDTEAFF. DNA for the CDR3: TGTGCCAGCAGGGGTACAGGGGACACTGAAGCTTTCTTT.

V gene TRBV4-1 combines with J gene TRBJ2-7; 10 bases are a match to TRBD2. V shed 2 bases and J 4 bases; nucleotides not matched to a gene: 5. The CDR3 has 15 residues. Germline V lookup: CDR1 MGHRA, CDR2 YSYEKL. CDR3 sequence: CASSQTGTSEYEQYF. The CDR3 region has the DNA TGCGCCAGCAGCCAAACCGGGACTAGCGAGTACGAGCAGTACTTC.

This sequence joins TRBV5-8 and TRBJ2-3; D is possibly TRBD2 (5 bases). V was shortened by 2 bases and J by 3 bases, with 13 bases between the two germline ends. CDR1 is SGHTS, CDR2 YDEGEE, per germline. CDR3 length: 15 residues. The CDR3 reads CASSFGGFITDTQYF. CDR3 nucleotide sequence: TGTGCCAGCAGCTTTGGAGGTTTCATAACAGATACGCAGTATTTT.

About this clone: At one end, the junction sequence differs from germline, possibly due to a read error. The chain links TRBV27 to TRBJ2-2; D is undetermined. Germline V gene data show CDR1 as MNHEY and CDR2 as SMNVEV (reference sequence). The CDR3 covers 13 residues. The CDR3 nucleotides are TGTGCCAGCAGTTTATACGGAAAATTGGAGTTGTTTTTT. Protein product: CASSLYGKLELFF.

The sample holds one count of this clone. The identical CDR3 is also encoded by other nucleotide sequences in the sample. This rearrangement joins TRBV18 to TRBJ1-1; D is undetermined. The CDR3 runs to 14 residues. V dropped 3 bases and J dropped 0 bases, with 8 bases sitting between them. The germline gives CDR1 KGHSH, CDR2 LQKENI. Written as DNA, the CDR3 is TGTGCCAGCTCACCTAGCAGGCTGAACACTGAAGCTTTCTTT. Protein sequence: CASSPSRLNTEAFF.

The J gene is TRBJ1-1, the V gene TRBV7-9, with 8 nucleotides matching TRBD1. CDR3 length: 16 residues. CDR1 is SEHNR, CDR2 FQNEAQ, per germline (reference sequence). V dropped 2 bases and J dropped 1; count of bases not matched to a gene: 6. In nucleotides, the CDR3 is TGTGCCAGCAGCTTATTGGGACAGGAAACGAACACTGAAGCTTTCTTT. Translating gives CASSLLGQETNTEAFF.

The chain recombines TRBV27 with TRBJ2-5; D is tentatively TRBD1 or TRBD2 (5 bases each). Germline-derived CDR1 and CDR2 are MNHEY and SMNVEV (reference sequence). V was trimmed by 3 bases and J by 5 bases, leaving 10 bases between them. The CDR3 spans 13 residues. The CDR3 reads CASSLRGWETQYF. CDR3 in DNA: TGTGCCAGCAGTTTGAGGGGTTGGGAGACCCAGTACTTC.

The rearrangement links TRBV28 to TRBJ2-1, with a possible D match to TRBD1 (5 bases). Trimming removed 4 bases from V and 4 bases from J, with 20 bases in between. Germline CDR1 and CDR2: MDHEN and SYDVKM. CDR3 size: 17 residues. This chain's CDR3 is CASSSVVALGVYNEQFF. The CDR3 nucleotides read TGTGCCAGCAGTTCAGTCGTGGCCCTAGGGGTTTACAATGAGCAGTTCTTC.

The chain combines TRBV7-5 with TRBJ1-2. TRBV7-5 is termed a pseudogene. The length of the CDR3 is 14 residues. The CDR3 DNA is TGTGCCAGAAGCTTACGGAGACCCATCTATGGCTACACCTTC. This gives the protein CARSLRRPIYGYTF.

The rearrangement links TRBV4-2 to TRBJ2-7; 8 bases fit TRBD2. The length of the CDR3 is 16 residues. V trimming: 4 bases; J trimming: 2 bases; junction bases outside the gene matches: 10. The V gene's germline CDR1 is LGHNA and CDR2 YNFKEQ. The CDR3 sequence is CASSPAIAGSTYEQYF. In DNA form, the CDR3 reads TGTGCCAGCAGCCCGGCGATAGCGGGGTCGACCTACGAGCAGTACTTC.

CDR3 DNA sequence: TGTGCCAGCAGCCCACGGGACATCTCCTACGAGCAGTACTTC. Protein: CASSPRDISYEQYF. The rearrangement joins TRBV7-6 to TRBJ2-7; TRBD1 is a possible D gene (6 bases). The CDR3 spans 14 residues. The germline V and J ends were trimmed by 5 bases and 0 bases, with 11 bases remaining between them. Germline V gene data show CDR1 as SGHVS and CDR2 as FNYEAQ.

This clone was seen a few times. The CDR3 here is CASSTSMNTEAFF. For the CDR3, the DNA is TGTGCCAGTAGTACCTCCATGAACACTGAAGCTTTCTTT. The chain uses TRBV19 and TRBJ1-1; D is ambiguous. Germline V gene lookup returns CDR1 LNHDA and CDR2 SQIVND (reference sequence). V lost 4 bases and J lost 0, with 6 bases in between. CDR3 length: 13 residues. The variable domain in full, completed from reference TRBV19 and TRBJ1-1, reads DGGITQSPKYLFRKEGQNVTLSCEQNLNHDAMYWYRQDPGQGLRLIYYSQIVNDFQKGDIAEGYSVSREKKESFPLTVTSAQKNPTAFYLCASSTSMNTEAFFGQGTRLTVV.

The chain's CDR3 is CASSLWGDASENTIYF. The DNA for the CDR3 is TGTGCCAGCAGTTTATGGGGGGATGCGTCGGAAAACACCATATATTTT. J is TRBJ1-3 and V is TRBV28; weak D call: TRBD1 (5 bases). From germline, CDR1 is MDHEN and CDR2 SYDVKM. Trimming left V 0 bases short and J 6 bases short, with 15 bases between. This CDR3 spans 16 amino acids. The full variable domain, completed using reference TRBV28 and TRBJ1-3, is DVKVTQSSRYLVKRTGEKVFLECVQDMDHENMFWYRQDPGLGLRLIYFSYDVKMKEKGDIPEGYSVSREKKERFSLILESASTNQTSMYLCASSLWGDASENTIYFGEGSWLTVV.

The chain joins TRBV28 to TRBJ1-1; D is undetermined. Germline lookup yields CDR1 MDHEN and CDR2 SYDVKM. The CDR3 totals 13 residues. The V and J ends lost 6 bases and 5 bases respectively, with 13 bases between them. The CDR3 spells CASRSPVWTEAFF. DNA for the CDR3: TGTGCCAGCAGATCCCCTGTGTGGACTGAAGCTTTCTTT.

This chain uses TRBV10-3 with TRBJ1-2; D remains ambiguous. The ends were cut back, 3 bases at V and 4 bases at J, with 6 bases in the middle. CDR3 length: 12 amino acids. The germline V gene has CDR1 ENHRY and CDR2 SYGVKD. Here the CDR3 reads CAISESFYGYTF. As DNA, the CDR3 is TGTGCCATCAGTGAAAGCTTCTATGGCTACACCTTC.

This sequence joins TRBV30 and TRBJ1-5, with D possibly matching TRBD1 (5 bases). V was pared by 0 bases and J by 6 bases, with 15 bases between. The germline gives CDR1 GTSNPN, CDR2 SVGIG (reference sequence). The CDR3 spans 15 residues. The chain's CDR3 is CAWSVHPGGGQPQHF. Here the CDR3 DNA reads TGTGCCTGGAGTGTACATCCCGGGGGAGGTCAGCCCCAGCATTTT.

The chain combines TRBV10-3 with TRBJ1-1; 9 bases are a match to TRBD1. The CDR3 loop spans 15 amino acids. J gave up 5 bases and V 6 bases, and 10 bases lay outside the gene matches. CDR1 is ENHRY, CDR2 SYGVKD, per germline. CDR3 loop: CAISLGQGLGTEAFF. The DNA of the CDR3 is TGTGCCATCAGCCTGGGACAGGGACTGGGGACTGAAGCTTTCTTT.

This clone appeared a single time. CDR3: CASSPSRGNPREQYF. The CDR3 DNA follows: TGCGCCAGCAGCCCTAGCCGGGGGAACCCTCGGGAGCAGTACTTC. V is TRBV5-1 and J is TRBJ2-7; TRBD2 might be the D (6 bases). Germline lookup yields CDR1 SGHRS and CDR2 YFSETQ. The CDR3 loop spans 15 amino acids. Trimming stripped 4 bases from V and 7 bases from J, with 21 bases between.

CDR3 coding DNA: TGTGCCAGTAGTAGGGGGAGGGGAGGAGGCACTGAAGCTTTCTTT. It specifies CASSRGRGGGTEAFF. This chain links TRBV19 with TRBJ1-1; the D gene is possibly TRBD1 (5 bases). The CDR3 has 15 residues. V lost 4 bases and J lost 4, with 16 bases in between. Germline lookup yields CDR1 LNHDA and CDR2 SQIVND (reference sequence).

Written as DNA, the CDR3 is TGTGCCAGCAGCCTATCAGGGGGCTCTGGGGCCAACGTCCTGACTTTC. It specifies CASSLSGGSGANVLTF. The chain has TRBV7-2 and TRBJ2-6; TRBD1 agrees at 7 bases. This CDR3 region has 16 residues. The trim removed 5 bases at V and 0 bases at J, leaving 4 bases unmatched. Germline CDR1 is SGHTA and CDR2 is FQGNSA.

The DNA for the CDR3 is TGCGCCAGCAGCCAAGGACTGACTGGGCGGGGGGTCTCCTACGAGCAGTACTTC. It translates to CASSQGLTGRGVSYEQYF. The rearrangement links TRBV4-1 to TRBJ2-7, with 8 bases fitting TRBD2. The CDR3 consists of 18 residues. With V trimmed by 1 base and J by 0 bases, 11 bases remained unmatched. In germline, CDR1 is MGHRA, CDR2 YSYEKL.

The gene calls are TRBV9 and TRBJ2-5, with 7 bases matching TRBD2. This CDR3 comprises 16 residues. Trimming at V came to 3 bases and at J to 2 bases, leaving 10 bases not matched to a gene. CDR1 SGDLS and CDR2 YYNGEE come from the germline V gene. This CDR3 reads CASSGPGTGGQETQYF. The CDR3 DNA reads as TGTGCCAGCAGCGGACCCGGTACCGGGGGGCAAGAGACCCAGTACTTC. Looking up the rest from reference TRBV9 and TRBJ2-5 gives the full variable domain: DSGVTQTPKHLITATGQRVTLRCSPRSGDLSVYWYQQSLDQGLQFLIQYYNGEERAKGNILERFSAQQFPDLHSELNLSSLELGDSALYFCASSGPGTGGQETQYFGPGTRLLVL.

This clone occurred once. The J gene is TRBJ2-3, the V gene TRBV5-1; 8 bases align to TRBD1. Trimming cost V 6 bases and J 0 bases; bases outside gene matches: 6. Germline V CDR1 and CDR2: SGHRS, YFSETQ. The CDR3 has 15 amino acids. The CDR3 nucleotides read TGCGCCAGCAAACCGCAGGGGGCGAGCACAGATACGCAGTATTTT. Residues: CASKPQGASTDTQYF.

This clone showed up just once. V gene TRBV7-9 combines with J gene TRBJ1-2, with 7 bases fitting TRBD1. The V segment lost 2 bases and the J segment 8 bases; nucleotides outside the gene matches: 11. Germline-derived CDR1 and CDR2 are SEHNR and FQNEAQ (reference sequence). This CDR3 spans 15 amino acids. The CDR3 coding sequence is TGTGCCAGCAGCTTAATAGGGGGCTTCAGTAACGGCTACACCTTC. It encodes CASSLIGGFSNGYTF. The full variable domain, in which reference TRBV7-9 and TRBJ1-2 provide the parts outside the CDR3, is DTGVSQNPRHKITKRGQNVTFRCDPISEHNRLYWYRQTLGQGPEFLTYFQNEAQLEKSRLLSDRFSAERPKGSFSTLEIQRTEQGDSAMYLCASSLIGGFSNGYTFGSGTRLTVV.

V is TRBV4-1 and J is TRBJ2-1, with D perhaps given as TRBD1 or TRBD2 (5 bases each). Trimming pared 4 bases from V and 5 bases from J, leaving 21 bases between. Germline CDR1 reads MGHRA; CDR2 reads YSYEKL. The CDR3 consists of 17 residues. The CDR3, as DNA: TGCGCCAGCAGCCGTCCCCGGGACCCGGCCCCACACAATGAGCAGTTCTTC. The encoded protein is CASSRPRDPAPHNEQFF.